One T cell receptor (beta chain) is described in this entry. Followed over time, Seattle patients had been enrolled while infection was active. This specimen comes from a study of blood T cell repertoires in COVID-19. Across the whole study: Specimens from acute and convalescent COVID-19 originated in the United States, Italy and Spain. The cDNA or gDNA used as material had been derived from T cells, B-cell-depleted T cells, or PBMCs.

TCRdb keeps only in-frame clones here, not all; method: immunoSEQ multiplex PCR. The table records about 52,000 clones, over 75% of them present only once. V was pared by 2 bases and J by 4 bases, with 5 bases of the junction left unmatched. CDR1 and CDR2 from the germline V gene are SGHAT and FQNNGV. The CDR3 length is 15 residues. The chain carries TRBV11-2 and TRBJ2-3; 8 nucleotides align to TRBD1. Sequencing was performed on peripheral blood. The clonotype originates from a woman older than 75 with COVID-19, enrolled during active disease. DNA of the CDR3: TGTGCCAGCAGCTTAAGGACAGGGCGGGCAGATACGCAGTATTTT. It translates to CASSLRTGRADTQYF.